The 27 T cell receptor beta chains reported below all come from one sample, sequenced in a study of shared clonotypes between healthy human individuals. Clones were sequenced by immunoSEQ multiplex PCR, and TCRdb holds only the in-frame ones, with some missing. The sample yields 1,500,000 or so clones, 95% to 97% seen once. Sequencing was performed on naive CD4+ T cells sorted from blood. Subset meaning: CD45RA+ positively selected. These receptors were obtained from a man under 40 in good health.

This chain joins TRBV29-1 and TRBJ2-1; 10 bases fit TRBD2. The junction had 23 bases not matched to a gene; V was cut back by 7 bases and J by 5 bases. The CDR3 has 19 amino acids. Germline V gene data show CDR1 as SQVTM and CDR2 as ANQGSEA. This CDR3 is CSGGWRTSGTLRYNNEQFF. Here the CDR3 DNA reads TGCAGCGGTGGATGGCGGACTAGCGGTACCCTCCGCTATAACAATGAGCAGTTCTTC.

The rearrangement uses TRBV28 and TRBJ1-2; 8 nucleotides align to TRBD1. Looked up from germline, CDR1 is MDHEN and CDR2 is SYDVKM. CDR3 size: 15 residues. With V trimmed by 3 bases and J by 2 bases, 5 bases remained unmatched. CDR3 residues: CASSLGGQANYGYTF. In DNA, the CDR3 is TGTGCCAGCAGTTTGGGGGGACAGGCGAACTATGGCTACACCTTC.

V usage is TRBV5-4 and J usage is TRBJ2-5; 7 bases are shared with TRBD2. CDR1 is SGHNT, CDR2 YYREEE, per germline (reference sequence). This CDR3 has 15 amino acids. V shed 0 bases and J 5 bases; nucleotides not matched to a gene: 7. The CDR3 DNA follows: TGTGCCAGCAGCTTGGAGTTGGGGAGGGCGGAGACCCAGTACTTC. Its protein product is CASSLELGRAETQYF.

The V and J genes are TRBV11-2 and TRBJ2-7; 11 bases map to TRBD2. V gave up 5 bases and J gave up 3 bases; unmatched junction bases: 3. CDR1 and CDR2 from the germline V gene are SGHAT and FQNNGV. This CDR3 has 14 residues. The CDR3 DNA is TGTGCCAGCAGCCTCGGGACTAGCGGCTACGAGCAGTACTTC. Its protein is CASSLGTSGYEQYF.

This chain links TRBV4-1 with TRBJ2-1; D ambiguous. Germline V gene data show CDR1 as MGHRA and CDR2 as YSYEKL. The CDR3 has 13 residues. The V gene lost 1 base and the J gene lost 6 bases, with 7 bases spanning the gap. The DNA of the CDR3 is TGCGCCAGCAGCCAAGGTGTCGCCAATGAGCAGTTCTTC. This encodes CASSQGVANEQFF.

The V gene is TRBV6-5, the J gene TRBJ2-1, with TRBD1 matching over 8 bases. CDR1 MNHEY and CDR2 SVGAGI come from the germline V gene. The V segment lost 6 bases and the J segment 4 bases; nucleotides outside the gene matches: 5. The CDR3 spans 14 residues. The CDR3 DNA is TGTGCCAGCAGGCCGGGACAGGTATACAATGAGCAGTTCTTC. Translating gives CASRPGQVYNEQFF.

Here the CDR3 reads CASSIPGVGKTQYF. CDR3 nucleotides: TGTGCCAGTAGTATACCCGGGGTGGGGAAGACCCAGTACTTC. The V and J genes are TRBV19 and TRBJ2-5; D is perhaps TRBD2 (5 bases). The germline V gene has CDR1 LNHDA and CDR2 SQIVND (reference sequence). This CDR3 spans 14 amino acids. The ends were cut back, 2 bases at V and 6 bases at J, with 13 bases in the middle.

The chain combines TRBV9 with TRBJ2-5; a weak D match, TRBD1 (6 bases). The V end was cut by 0 bases, the J end by 5 bases, with 14 bases between. This CDR3 region has 15 residues. Germline loops: CDR1 SGDLS, CDR2 YYNGEE. The CDR3 region has the DNA TGTGCCAGCAGCGTAGGAAGACAGGCCCAGGAGACCCAGTACTTC. This codes for CASSVGRQAQETQYF.

V usage is TRBV11-2 and J usage is TRBJ1-2; TRBD1 matches 7 bases. Germline V gives CDR1 SGHAT, CDR2 FQNNGV. The CDR3 has 16 residues. J lost 0 bases, V lost 1 base, and 5 bases had no gene match. For the CDR3, the DNA is TGTGCCAGCAGCTTAGCAAGAGGGACAGCTAACTATGGCTACACCTTC. Amino acids: CASSLARGTANYGYTF.

The chain uses TRBV4-3 and TRBJ2-7, with D maybe TRBD1 (6 bases). The V end lost 1 base, the J end lost 0 bases, and 13 bases lay between the germline ends. The CDR3 runs 16 residues. In germline, CDR1 is LGHNA, CDR2 YSLEER. This CDR3 reads CASSQVAGAVSYEQYF. The DNA of the CDR3 is TGCGCCAGCAGCCAAGTAGCAGGGGCTGTCTCCTACGAGCAGTACTTC.

V usage is TRBV5-6 and J usage is TRBJ1-1; TRBD1 agrees at 7 bases. Germline trimming cut 4 bases from V and 0 bases from J; bases unmatched to any gene: 3. Germline V gene lookup returns CDR1 SGHDT and CDR2 YYEEEE. The CDR3 has 14 residues. The CDR3 bases are TGTGCCAGCAGCAGGGACAGTATGAACACTGAAGCTTTCTTT. This sequence encodes CASSRDSMNTEAFF. Using reference TRBV5-6 and TRBJ1-1 for the parts outside the CDR3, the full variable domain is DAGVTQSPTHLIKTRGQQVTLRCSPKSGHDTVSWYQQALGQGPQFIFQYYEEEERQRGNFPDRFSGHQFPNYSSELNVNALLLGDSALYLCASSRDSMNTEAFFGQGTRLTVV.

This chain connects TRBV10-1 to TRBJ2-3; 15 bases line up with TRBD2. The V segment lost 0 bases and the J segment 3 bases; nucleotides outside the gene matches: 7. The germline V gene has CDR1 WNHNN and CDR2 SYGVQD (reference sequence). The CDR3 sequence is 19 residues long. The chain's CDR3 is CASSESIGLAGGPTDTQYF. The CDR3 DNA reads TGCGCCAGCAGTGAGTCTATCGGACTAGCGGGAGGGCCGACAGATACGCAGTATTTT.

This clone was detected only once. Here the CDR3 reads CASSPAIQETQYF. The DNA for the CDR3 is TGTGCCAGCTCACCGGCCATACAAGAGACCCAGTACTTC. J is TRBJ2-5 and V is TRBV18; no clear D. Germline CDR1 reads KGHSH; CDR2 reads LQKENI. This CDR3 has 13 residues. V was clipped by 3 bases and J by 2 bases, with 7 bases between them. Supplemented by reference TRBV18 and TRBJ2-5, the full variable domain reads NAGVMQNPRHLVRRRGQEARLRCSPMKGHSHVYWYRQLPEEGLKFMVYLQKENIIDESGMPKERFSAEFPKEGPSILRIQQVVRGDSAAYFCASSPAIQETQYFGPGTRLLVL.

The genes are TRBV14 and TRBJ2-5; 11 bases match TRBD1. The V segment lost 3 bases and the J segment 6 bases; nucleotides outside the gene matches: 6. This CDR3 is built from 15 residues. The germline V gene encodes CDR1 SGHDN and CDR2 FVKESK. The CDR3 protein is CASSHLGTGGKTQYF. Written as DNA, the CDR3 is TGTGCCAGCAGCCACCTCGGGACAGGGGGAAAGACCCAGTACTTC.

The J gene is TRBJ2-7, the V gene TRBV10-2, with a tentative D call TRBD1 (5 bases). Germline V gene lookup returns CDR1 WSHSY and CDR2 SAAADI. Trimming stripped 2 bases from V and 4 bases from J, with 12 bases between. CDR3 size: 14 residues. The DNA of the CDR3 is TGCGCCAGCAGTGAGCACAGGAATTTATACGAGCAGTACTTC. Its translation is CASSEHRNLYEQYF.

The chain combines TRBV29-1 with TRBJ2-4; 12 bases align to TRBD2. With V trimmed by 6 bases and J by 9 bases, 6 bases remained unmatched. Germline CDR1 and CDR2: SQVTM and ANQGSEA. The CDR3 is 13 amino acids. The CDR3 reads CSVLAGGTGIQYF. As DNA, the CDR3 is TGCAGCGTACTAGCGGGAGGAACGGGCATTCAGTACTTC. The full variable domain, rest sourced from reference TRBV29-1 and TRBJ2-4, is SAVISQKPSRDICQRGTSLTIQCQVDSQVTMMFWYRQQPGQSLTLIATANQGSEATYESGFVIDKFPISRPNLTFSTLTVSNMSPEDSSIYLCSVLAGGTGIQYFGAGTRLSVL.

V usage is TRBV5-1 and J usage is TRBJ2-1, with D maybe TRBD1 (6 bases). CDR1 is SGHRS and CDR2 is YFSETQ in the germline V gene. The V gene lost 1 base and the J gene lost 3 bases, with 11 bases spanning the gap. This CDR3 has 15 residues. The chain's CDR3 is CASSLWGLLYNEQFF. The CDR3, as DNA: TGCGCCAGCAGCTTGTGGGGGCTCCTCTACAATGAGCAGTTCTTC.

Turning to this clone: The same CDR3 arises from other DNA sequences in this sample as well. V is TRBV7-9 and J is TRBJ2-1, with 10 bases that match TRBD1. CDR3 size: 15 residues. Trimming removed 5 bases from V and 4 bases from J; junction bases left unmatched: 5. Germline-derived CDR1 and CDR2 are SEHNR and FQNEAQ (reference sequence). CDR3 bases: TGTGCCAGCAGCCTTAGGACAGGGGGATACAATGAGCAGTTCTTC. Translation gives CASSLRTGGYNEQFF.

The V call is TRBV7-8, the J call TRBJ1-3; D is perhaps TRBD1 (5 bases). The CDR3 is 17 residues long. The V end was cut by 1 base, the J end by 0 bases, with 13 bases between. Germline CDR1 is SGHVS and CDR2 is FQNEAQ. Written as DNA, the CDR3 is TGTGCCAGCAGCTTAGGCAGCAGGGCCCACTCTGGAAACACCATATATTTT. Its protein product is CASSLGSRAHSGNTIYF.

Written as DNA, the CDR3 is TGTGCCAGCGGCCACGGGGGGGCTGACGAGCAGTACTTC. As protein: CASGHGGADEQYF. The V and J genes are TRBV28 and TRBJ2-7; 8 nucleotides agree with TRBD2. The V and J ends lost 8 bases and 5 bases, in that order; junction bases with no gene match: 8. CDR1 MDHEN and CDR2 SYDVKM come from the germline V gene. The CDR3 has 13 residues. The entire variable domain, with the rest obtained from reference TRBV28 and TRBJ2-7, is as follows: DVKVTQSSRYLVKRTGEKVFLECVQDMDHENMFWYRQDPGLGLRLIYFSYDVKMKEKGDIPEGYSVSREKKERFSLILESASTNQTSMYLCASGHGGADEQYFGPGTRLTVT.

The chain employs TRBV19 and TRBJ1-2; D is unresolved. From germline, CDR1 is LNHDA and CDR2 SQIVND (reference sequence). V was cut by 1 base and J by 2 bases, with 14 bases left in between. CDR3 length equals 16 residues. Here the CDR3 reads CASSIAWRSLNYGYTF. In nucleotides, the CDR3 is TGTGCCAGTAGTATAGCGTGGCGGAGCCTGAACTATGGCTACACCTTC. Combining the CDR3 with reference TRBV19 and TRBJ1-2 gives the whole variable domain DGGITQSPKYLFRKEGQNVTLSCEQNLNHDAMYWYRQDPGQGLRLIYYSQIVNDFQKGDIAEGYSVSREKKESFPLTVTSAQKNPTAFYLCASSIAWRSLNYGYTFGSGTRLTVV.

This chain connects TRBV29-1 to TRBJ1-4; the D is unclear. The CDR3 is made up of 13 amino acids. The V gene lost 7 bases and the J gene lost 5 bases, with 14 bases spanning the gap. Germline loops: CDR1 SQVTM, CDR2 ANQGSEA. The CDR3, as DNA: TGCAGCGCCGCCGGGCCGGACAATGAAAAACTGTTTTTT. It specifies CSAAGPDNEKLFF.

This chain connects TRBV5-1 to TRBJ2-2; D may correspond to TRBD1 or TRBD2 (5 bases each). CDR1 and CDR2 (germline): SGHRS, YFSETQ. The CDR3 runs to 14 residues. V was clipped by 5 bases and J by 0 bases, with 8 bases between them. CDR3 sequence reads: CASSRGANTGELFF. CDR3 DNA: TGCGCCAGCAGTCGAGGGGCGAACACCGGGGAGCTGTTTTTT.

The CDR3 DNA is TGCGCCAGCAGTGACGCCTGGAGGGGCGCCGAGCAGTACTTC. Protein product: CASSDAWRGAEQYF. The rearrangement joins TRBV10-1 to TRBJ2-7; D may be TRBD2 (6 bases). Trimming removed 3 bases at V and 6 bases at J, with 15 bases between. The CDR3 is made up of 14 amino acids. Germline assignment: CDR1 WNHNN and CDR2 SYGVQD (reference sequence).

This chain links TRBV7-8 with TRBJ2-3; no clear D. The germline V and J ends were trimmed by 7 bases and 1 base, with 21 bases remaining between them. The CDR3 has 17 amino acids. The germline V gene has CDR1 SGHVS and CDR2 FQNEAQ. CDR3 protein: CASKQTSSHWGTDTQYF. Here the CDR3 DNA reads TGTGCCAGCAAACAAACCAGTAGCCACTGGGGCACAGATACGCAGTATTTT. The whole variable domain, remainder taken from reference TRBV7-8 and TRBJ2-3, is GAGVSQSPRYKVAKRGQDVALRCDPISGHVSLFWYQQALGQGPEFLTYFQNEAQLDKSGLPSDRFFAERPEGSVSTLKIQRTQQEDSAVYLCASKQTSSHWGTDTQYFGPGTRLTVL.

The chain joins TRBV28 to TRBJ2-7; D might be TRBD2 (6 bases). The CDR3 is 12 residues long. Trimming removed 7 bases at V and 5 bases at J, with 12 bases between. CDR1 MDHEN and CDR2 SYDVKM come from the germline V gene. CDR3 coding DNA: TGTGCCAGCACCGGAGGGCCTAACGAGCAGTACTTC. This translates into CASTGGPNEQYF.

The J gene is TRBJ2-4, the V gene TRBV11-2, with TRBD1 matching 8 bases. V lost 5 bases to trimming and J lost 6 bases; unmatched junction nucleotides: 18. Germline CDR1 reads SGHAT; CDR2 reads FQNNGV. The CDR3 has 18 residues. The DNA for the CDR3 is TGTGCCAGCAGCCATCTGCAGGGGGCCGGGGTTGGCACAAACATTCAGTACTTC. Translating it yields CASSHLQGAGVGTNIQYF.